This T cell receptor beta chain was retrieved from a study of blood T cell repertoires in COVID-19. Background on the study: The United States, Italy and Spain were the sources of the acute and convalescent COVID-19 samples.

This CDR3 is 12 amino acids long. Trimming removed 0 bases at V and 6 bases at J, with 7 bases between. In germline, CDR1 is SGHNT, CDR2 YYREEE (reference sequence). Study processing details: Cell counts per sample came from amplifying reference gene primers. Here immunoSEQ multiplex PCR was the method, and the copy in TCRdb shows in-frame clones only, minus some. That table is the source of V, J and clone size, and D and trimming were worked out from the DNA. The sample records about 200,000 clones, around 82% being singletons. Sequenced: peripheral blood. The receptor's source is a woman in her sixties or seventies with acute or convalescent COVID-19. The V and J genes are TRBV5-4 and TRBJ2-7; D may be TRBD1 (5 bases). The DNA for the CDR3 is TGTGCCAGCAGCTTGGCAGGGATCGAGCAGTACTTC. Its translation is CASSLAGIEQYF.